This T cell receptor (beta chain) appears in the sequencing data of a study of blood T cells in healthy people across ages (dated by TCRdb to 2015 to 2017). Some background on the complete study: In model experiments, template switching captured about one uniquely barcoded TCR beta cDNA molecule for every two T cells. The study measured age-related changes in TCR beta repertoire diversity using deep sequencing normalized with unique cDNA molecular identifiers. To avoid experimental bias, donors of different ages were distributed randomly across sequencing lanes. Donors were grouped into four age groups: young (average about 15 years), middle-aged (about 40), aged (around 60) and long-lived (roughly 80). The study analyzed two additional independent replicas of 1 million unique cDNA reads from the same blood draw for two donors, one aged 18 to 30 and one aged 80 or older. Broader findings and caveats from the paper: As age increased, observed TCR beta diversity per million T cells dropped in a roughly linear way, and a significant reduction was already evident by age 40. Bulk unsorted PBMC profiling prevented conclusive comparison of naive and antigen-experienced compartments. Estimates of total diversity from one million sequenced T cells were regarded as lower bounds and underestimates. Donor CMV infection status was unknown, potentially confounding age-related changes in expanded clonotypes. Observed TCR beta diversity correlated strongly with the percentage of naive T cells measured by flow cytometry. Compared with the aged group, more naive CD4+ T cells, fewer expanded clones and increased TCR diversity were shown by the long-lived group, suggesting age selection.

The V end gives up 0 bases and the J end 9 bases, leaving 11 bases in the junction not matched to a gene. Including cysteine and phenylalanine, the CDR3 has 17 amino acids. This entry keeps only the CDR3 DNA: 51 bases, framed from base 1. Looking up the germline V gene yields CDR1 SGHRS and CDR2 YFSETQ. The donors were roughly 39 Caucasian individuals from Russia, aged 6 to 90 years, who were systemically healthy. Each donor gave ten milliliters of peripheral blood, collected into EDTA-treated Vacutainer tubes. Ficoll-Paque density-gradient centrifugation was used to isolate PBMCs, with at least 6.5 million obtained per sample. Total RNA, at least 6 micrograms per sample, was extracted from PBMCs with Trizol reagent. Naive CD45RAhigh/CD27high T cell percentages were measured by flow cytometry on a PBMC aliquot from every donor. The method behind the library was 5' RACE. TCRdb shows the sequencer as Illumina HiSeq 2500. A second PCR of about 7 to 12 cycles was performed with a sample-barcoded 5' primer and a J-beta primer mix. A unique molecular identifier was introduced onto each TCR beta cDNA molecule by a template-switch 5' adaptor carrying 12 random nucleotides. At least 3 million CDR3-containing paired-end reads were obtained from each sample. First-strand cDNA synthesis was performed from all RNA using the Mint cDNA synthesis kit, with priming by a TRBC-specific oligonucleotide. Following uracil-DNA glycosylase treatment, all cDNA underwent a first 18-cycle PCR with the universal primers M1SS and BC2_uni_R. In the source study's methods: Normalization of each sample was performed by random selection of 1 million high-quality reads, each carrying a distinct molecular identifier. Instead of being binned into consensus sequences, reads with shared molecular identifiers were discarded. MiTCR, run with a Q25 quality threshold and the strictest error-elimination algorithm, handled CDR3 identification, clonotype clustering and error correction. A nonparametric unseen species model with Euler transformation was used to estimate lower-bound total TCR beta diversity. TCRdb passed the public sequencing reads through fastp at Q25 and MiXCR, retaining productive beta sequences. Records with the same CDR3 protein are collapsed into one entry carrying the most frequent genes and DNA. In this record, the V and J calls reflect TCRdb's handling and not the investigators' own analysis. The sample data list 700,000 to 950,000 distinct CDR3 sequences, and approximately 39% of these were observed just once. About 20% of the sample is held by the ten biggest clonotypes.

Concerning this clonotype itself: No antigen is known for it. Nothing much larger sits one base from this clone, and base qualities are not available.

The sequenced sample was blood. The receptor comes from a woman aged 60-70 years in good health. The rearranged segments are TRBV5-1 and TRBJ2-1, with 11 junctional bases fitting TRBD2. The DNA sequence reads TGCGCCAGCAGCTTGGCCACTAGCGGGGGTGCCGGTGGTGAGCAGTTCTTC. Its protein is CASSLATSGGAGGEQFF.